A single sample is the source of the 23 T cell receptor beta chains below, sequenced in a study of blood T cell repertoires in COVID-19. Measured with immunoSEQ multiplex PCR; TCRdb has only the in-frame clones, and not every one. The sample consists of around 240,000 clones, approximately 85% of them appearing once. Sequencing was performed on PBMCs or T cells enriched from blood (not recorded which). The receptors were gathered from a woman aged 45-65 years who had recovered from COVID-19.

The genes are TRBV5-1 and TRBJ1-1, with a tentative D call TRBD1 (6 bases). The germline V and J ends were trimmed by 0 bases and 6 bases, with 12 bases remaining between them. The CDR3 covers 14 residues. Germline assignment: CDR1 SGHRS and CDR2 YFSETQ. The CDR3 here is CASSLAQAGAEAFF. CDR3 coding DNA: TGCGCCAGCAGCTTGGCCCAGGCAGGGGCTGAAGCTTTCTTT.

This sequence joins TRBV15 and TRBJ2-2; 8 bases match TRBD1. This CDR3 contains 14 residues. V dropped 9 bases and J dropped 6; count of bases not matched to a gene: 9. Germline CDR1 and CDR2: LNHNV and YYDKDF (reference sequence). CDR3 sequence reads: CATKDRVGPGELFF. CDR3 nucleotide sequence: TGTGCCACAAAGGACAGGGTCGGGCCCGGGGAGCTGTTTTTT. Using reference TRBV15 and TRBJ2-2 for the parts outside the CDR3, the full variable domain is DAMVIQNPRYQVTQFGKPVTLSCSQTLNHNVMYWYQQKSSQAPKLLFHYYDKDFNNEADTPDNFQSRRPNTSFCFLDIRSPGLGDTAMYLCATKDRVGPGELFFGEGSRLTVL.

This clone was found once. The chain carries TRBV5-1 and TRBJ1-2; TRBD1 is a possible D gene (6 bases). Trimming left V 0 bases short and J 0 bases short, with 9 bases between. Germline V gene sequence: CDR1 SGHRS, CDR2 YFSETQ. The CDR3 has 15 amino acids. The CDR3 region has the DNA TGCGCCAGCAGCTTGGAGGGGGTTGCTAACTATGGCTACACCTTC. Its protein is CASSLEGVANYGYTF.

J is TRBJ1-5 and V is TRBV7-2; 8 bases fit TRBD1. Germline CDR1 SGHTA, CDR2 FQGNSA. Germline trimming cut 6 bases from V and 4 bases from J; bases unmatched to any gene: 8. The CDR3 runs to 15 residues. The CDR3 DNA is TGTGCCAGCAGTCAACAACAGGGGGGGAATCAGCCCCAGCATTTT. This sequence encodes CASSQQQGGNQPQHF.

The J gene is TRBJ1-2, the V gene TRBV9; TRBD1 might be the D (6 bases). Germline lookup yields CDR1 SGDLS and CDR2 YYNGEE. The V gene lost 0 bases and the J gene lost 5 bases, with 23 bases spanning the gap. This CDR3 spans 18 amino acids. CDR3 coding DNA: TGTGCCAGCAGCGTAGGCCTGACCCTGGGGGCTTCTCTTTATGGCTACACCTTC. It is translated as CASSVGLTLGASLYGYTF.

This chain connects TRBV27 to TRBJ2-7; tentative D call: TRBD2 (6 bases). Germline V lookup: CDR1 MNHEY, CDR2 SMNVEV (reference sequence). The CDR3 spans 18 residues. V was trimmed by 6 bases and J by 3 bases, leaving 27 bases between them. CDR3 sequence: CASSEGGAVDTDDYEQYF. The CDR3 DNA reads as TGTGCCAGCAGCGAGGGAGGTGCGGTGGACACGGACGACTACGAGCAGTACTTC.

As DNA, the CDR3 is TGTGCCAGCAGTGAAGCGCATCAAACAACCTACGAGCAGTACTTC. Amino acids: CASSEAHQTTYEQYF. The chain links TRBV6-1 to TRBJ2-7; no firm D call. In germline, CDR1 is MNHNS, CDR2 SASEGT. The germline V and J ends were trimmed by 0 bases and 2 bases, with 11 bases remaining between them. The CDR3 has 15 residues.

This clone has only a few counts. The V and J genes are TRBV7-2 and TRBJ1-5; perhaps TRBD1 as D (5 bases). This CDR3 is 15 amino acids long. Trimming pared 5 bases from V and 7 bases from J, leaving 18 bases between. Germline lookup yields CDR1 SGHTA and CDR2 FQGNSA. CDR3 sequence (DNA): TGTGCCAGCAGCCAAACGCGGGGCTTAAAACAGCCCCAGCATTTT. Translating gives CASSQTRGLKQPQHF.

CDR3 sequence (DNA): TGTGCCAGCAGCTCCCGTACGGGGACAGGGATCTCTGGGGCCAACGTCCTGACTTTC. Its protein is CASSSRTGTGISGANVLTF. V usage is TRBV7-6 and J usage is TRBJ2-6, with TRBD1 identical over 9 bases. V trimming: 4 bases; J trimming: 0 bases; junction bases outside the gene matches: 10. This CDR3 has 19 residues. Germline CDR1 reads SGHVS; CDR2 reads FNYEAQ.

This chain links TRBV7-3 with TRBJ1-1; TRBD1 might be the D (6 bases). The germline V gene encodes CDR1 SGHTA and CDR2 FQGTGA. V was trimmed by 2 bases and J by 5 bases, leaving 12 bases between them. The CDR3 length is 14 residues. CDR3 in amino acids: CASSLLGGGTEAFF. The CDR3 DNA is TGTGCCAGCAGCTTATTAGGGGGAGGGACTGAAGCTTTCTTT.

This chain connects TRBV27 to TRBJ2-1; TRBD2 matches 8 bases. This CDR3 contains 14 residues. The V gene's germline CDR1 is MNHEY and CDR2 SMNVEV (reference sequence). Unmatched junction bases numbered 6, after V lost 2 bases and J lost 9 bases. The CDR3 bases are TGTGCCAGCAGTTTACAGCGGGAGAGGGGTGAGCAGTTCTTC. Translating gives CASSLQRERGEQFF.

V is TRBV6-4 and J is TRBJ2-3; 8 bases are shared with TRBD2. CDR3 length equals 15 residues. V lost 2 bases, J lost 2 bases, and 3 bases stayed unmatched. Germline V gene sequence: CDR1 MRHNA, CDR2 SNTAGT. The CDR3 spells CASSDEAGATDTQYF. The CDR3 DNA reads TGTGCCAGCAGTGACGAAGCGGGGGCCACAGATACGCAGTATTTT.

The V and J genes are TRBV4-1 and TRBJ2-7; TRBD2 matches 7 bases. With 4 bases clipped from V and 0 bases from J, the junction kept 12 bases outside the gene matches. Germline CDR1 reads MGHRA; CDR2 reads YSYEKL. The CDR3 runs to 17 residues. CDR3 sequence reads: CASSPGRWGTNSYEQYF. Written as DNA, the CDR3 is TGCGCCAGCAGCCCAGGGAGGTGGGGGACTAACTCCTACGAGCAGTACTTC.

The chain combines TRBV5-1 with TRBJ2-7; TRBD2 matches 8 bases. V lost 0 bases and J lost 1; bases outside the gene matches: 6. The germline V gene has CDR1 SGHRS and CDR2 YFSETQ. CDR3 size: 16 residues. This CDR3 reads CASSLAVAGSSYEQYF. The CDR3, as DNA: TGCGCCAGCAGCTTGGCGGTAGCGGGATCGTCCTACGAGCAGTACTTC.

The table lists this clone with a count of one. The CDR3 loop is CASSPAASGAHSYEQYF. The CDR3 nucleotides are TGTGCCAGCAGCCCCGCGGCTAGCGGGGCGCACTCCTACGAGCAGTACTTC. The chain carries TRBV13 and TRBJ2-7; 9 bases are shared with TRBD2. This CDR3 spans 17 amino acids. V dropped 5 bases and J dropped 0; count of bases not matched to a gene: 11. CDR1 and CDR2 from the germline V gene are PRHDT and FYEKMQ (reference sequence).

V and J are TRBV12-3 or TRBV12-4 and TRBJ1-1, with 7 bases fitting TRBD1. The V segment lost 5 bases and the J segment 10 bases; nucleotides outside the gene matches: 4. The CDR3 is made up of 11 amino acids. The CDR3 coding sequence is TGTGCCAGCAGTGACAGGGCGGGAGCTTTCTTT. This codes for CASSDRAGAFF.

V is TRBV18 and J is TRBJ2-1, with 8 bases aligning to TRBD2. V shed 3 bases and J 2 bases; nucleotides not matched to a gene: 3. The CDR3 runs to 15 residues. The V gene's germline CDR1 is KGHSH and CDR2 LQKENI. CDR3 protein: CASSPTGGTYNEQFF. CDR3 sequence (DNA): TGTGCCAGCTCACCGACGGGAGGGACCTACAATGAGCAGTTCTTC.

The chain employs TRBV7-3 and TRBJ2-1, with TRBD1 as a possible D gene (7 bases). Trimming took 0 bases from V and 9 from J, leaving 30 bases between them. The CDR3 spans 20 residues. The germline V gene encodes CDR1 SGHTA and CDR2 FQGTGA. The CDR3 sequence is CASSLTVAKDRDRGTVEQFF. CDR3 in DNA: TGTGCCAGCAGCTTAACCGTGGCGAAAGACAGGGATAGGGGGACTGTTGAGCAGTTCTTC.

The chain combines TRBV9 with TRBJ1-6; the D gene is possibly TRBD1 (5 bases). The CDR3 consists of 16 residues. V lost 5 bases to trimming and J lost 2 bases, with 14 bases between them. Germline V CDR1 and CDR2: SGDLS, YYNGEE. The CDR3 region is CASSLGHSPYNSPLHF. CDR3 nucleotide sequence: TGTGCCAGCAGTTTAGGACACTCACCCTATAATTCACCCCTCCACTTT. The variable domain in full, with the rest retrieved from reference TRBV9 and TRBJ1-6, is DSGVTQTPKHLITATGQRVTLRCSPRSGDLSVYWYQQSLDQGLQFLIQYYNGEERAKGNILERFSAQQFPDLHSELNLSSLELGDSALYFCASSLGHSPYNSPLHFGNGTRLTVT.

The chain has TRBV4-1 and TRBJ2-2; D unresolved. Per germline, CDR1 MGHRA and CDR2 YSYEKL. This CDR3 comprises 16 residues. V lost 1 base, J lost 5 bases, and 14 bases lay in between. CDR3 amino acids: CASSQGVARITGELFF. The CDR3 DNA follows: TGCGCCAGCAGCCAAGGGGTAGCCCGCATTACCGGGGAGCTGTTTTTT.

The J gene is TRBJ1-2, the V gene TRBV5-4; TRBD1 matches 7 bases. Trimming took 2 bases from V and 7 from J; bases not matched to a gene: 11. Germline CDR1 is SGHNT and CDR2 is YYREEE (reference sequence). CDR3 size: 15 residues. In DNA, the CDR3 is TGTGCCAGCAGCTTTGGAACAGGGGAGGTGGGTGGCTACACCTTC. It specifies CASSFGTGEVGGYTF.

V gene TRBV29-1 combines with J gene TRBJ2-1; 7 nucleotides line up with TRBD1. Germline trimming cut 5 bases from V and 1 base from J; bases unmatched to any gene: 8. Per the germline V gene, CDR1 is SQVTM and CDR2 is ANQGSEA. The CDR3 spans 15 residues. The CDR3 DNA is TGCAGCGTTATCACAGGGGTGGGATCCTACAATGAGCAGTTCTTC. Encoded protein: CSVITGVGSYNEQFF.

This clone has more than one count but fewer than ten. The rearrangement joins TRBV7-2 to TRBJ2-3; 14 bases fit TRBD2. Per germline, CDR1 SGHTA and CDR2 FQGNSA. The CDR3 has 16 residues. Unmatched junction bases numbered 3, after V lost 3 bases and J lost 4 bases. The CDR3 protein is CASSLGTSGSADTQYF. CDR3 nucleotides: TGTGCCAGCAGCTTGGGGACTAGCGGGAGCGCAGATACGCAGTATTTT.